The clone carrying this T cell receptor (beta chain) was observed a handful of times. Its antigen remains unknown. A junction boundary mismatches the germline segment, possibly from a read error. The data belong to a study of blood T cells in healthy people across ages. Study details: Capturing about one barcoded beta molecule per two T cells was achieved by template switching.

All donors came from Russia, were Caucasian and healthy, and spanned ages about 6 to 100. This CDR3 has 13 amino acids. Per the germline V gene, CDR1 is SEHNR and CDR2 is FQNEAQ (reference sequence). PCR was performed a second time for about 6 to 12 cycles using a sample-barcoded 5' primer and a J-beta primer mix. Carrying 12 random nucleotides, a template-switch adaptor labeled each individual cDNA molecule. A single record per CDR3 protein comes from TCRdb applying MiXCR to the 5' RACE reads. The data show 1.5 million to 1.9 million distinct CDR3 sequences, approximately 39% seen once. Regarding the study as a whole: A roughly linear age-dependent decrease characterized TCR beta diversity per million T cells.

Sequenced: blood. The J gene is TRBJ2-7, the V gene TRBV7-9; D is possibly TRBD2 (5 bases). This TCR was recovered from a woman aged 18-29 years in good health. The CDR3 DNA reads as TGTGCCAGCAGCGTAGCCAGCGGCTACGAGCAGTACTTC. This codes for CASSVASGYEQYF.